The rows below give T cell receptor beta chains drawn from one sample of a study of regulatory and conventional T cells in RAG deficiency. Generated by immunoSEQ multiplex PCR, the TCRdb table keeps only in-frame clones and is missing some. The profile shows roughly 32,000 clones, approximately 96% of them singletons. This same sample was also taken into another study, of regulatory T cells.

Sequencing used CD25- CD4+ T cells sorted from blood. The source of these receptors is a human donor in good health. Both conserved end residues are trimmed from each CDR3. A D gene is named only where the DNA matches it firmly. The listing skips clone size in some rows; elsewhere it reads once, few, many or a size class.

CDR3 length,D gene,V gene,clone size,CDR3 protein
13,.,TRBV4-1,.,ASSQGFTPLNEQF
12,.,TRBV6-5,.,ASSGQGGGYEQY
12,.,TRBV11-2,.,ASSLQQLQETQY
12,TRBD1,TRBV6-5,once,ASSWDRAGETQY
15,TRBD1,TRBV25-1,.,ASSFRGAGGTNTEAF
16,TRBD2,TRBV7-2,.,ASSLVASGSRGPDEQY
13,.,TRBV18,.,ASSPPRQGKGELF
13,.,TRBV5-4,.,ASSLVGLSTDTQY
14,TRBD2,TRBV2,.,ASIHLGLAGTDTQY
13,.,TRBV5-1,.,ASSWRDSPTGELF
15,.,TRBV4-2,.,ASSQVPRLSGANVLT
14,.,TRBV5-6,.,ASTYRTSGNLYGYT
12,TRBD2,TRBV6-5,.,ASRGLAGGNEQF
12,TRBD2,TRBV5-1,.,ASSGGQSYNEQF
14,.,TRBV10-3,few,AISRLEGQPAYEQY
13,TRBD1,TRBV28,.,ASSSVDRGRGGYT
13,TRBD2,TRBV7-9,.,ASSLRAGVQETQY
16,TRBD1,TRBV18,.,ASSPNKWVRDSSYEQY
11,.,TRBV19,.,ASRTDRPGPQH
11,TRBD1,TRBV9,.,ASSVEGGAHIV
12,.,TRBV28,.,ASSLSGRNTEAF
12,TRBD1,TRBV6-1,.,ASILDRVATEAF
12,TRBD2,TRBV6-5,.,ASSYRGLNYEQY
15,.,TRBV14,.,ASSQGTGSRSNSPLH
10,.,TRBV4-2,.,ASSREGGEQY
12,.,TRBV6-6,.,ASRTHDVNTEAF
14,.,TRBV7-2,.,ASSPDRIPYDSPLH
11,.,TRBV25-1,.,ASSGGAREKLF
10,.,TRBV6-1,.,ATNLEHQPQH
16,TRBD2,TRBV5-5,once,ASSQSGLAGLYQETQY
12,TRBD1,TRBV19,.,ATDRGSYNQPQH
12,TRBD1,TRBV2,.,ASTKDRGRTKQY
13,.,TRBV4-2,.,ASSQDAGQNTEAF
17,TRBD2,TRBV5-1,.,ASSLGGLAGGRSGRTQY
12,.,TRBV6-5,few,ATNSAGINQPQH
12,TRBD1,TRBV7-9,.,ASSSYRGSYEQY
12,.,TRBV15,.,ATSRDNRDSKLF
12,TRBD1,TRBV27,.,ASRGNRGSTEAF
11,.,TRBV5-5,.,ASSLVSGNIQY
12,TRBD1,TRBV5-5,once,ASSTDRGRDEQF
12,.,TRBV5-1,.,ASSLGQVNTEAF
14,TRBD2,TRBV5-1,.,ASSLAGAGGSDTQY
13,TRBD2,TRBV6-1,.,ASSERAGGRREQF